This section outlines one T cell receptor beta chain sequence together with its context. This sample is part of a study of cytomegalovirus exposure and HLA in healthy donors. Primers included in the PCR were 60 Vbeta and 13 Jbeta primers. Clones were sequenced by immunoSEQ multiplex PCR, and TCRdb holds only the in-frame ones, with some missing. The sample carries 75,000 to 90,000 clones, around 77% recorded once. Germline lookup yields CDR1 MGHRA and CDR2 YSYEKL. Deletions cut 0 bases from V and 4 bases from J, with 9 bases between. The CDR3 spans 14 residues. The material sequenced was PBMCs. The V call is TRBV4-1, the J call TRBJ1-2; tentative D call: TRBD1 (5 bases). This TCR was sampled from a man aged 45-60 years in good health and CMV-seronegative. CDR3 region: CASSQDRGSYGYTF. DNA for the CDR3: TGCGCCAGCAGCCAAGATAGGGGTAGCTATGGCTACACCTTC.